This record looks at one T cell receptor (beta chain) sequence and its context. This entry comes from a study of patients and donors after allogeneic stem cell transplantation. TCRdb re-called the RT-PCR reads through MiXCR, storing one row per CDR3 protein. Of about 410,000 distinct CDR3 sequences listed, 15% to 20% are singletons. The CDR3 is 14 residues long. Germline V gives CDR1 DFQATT, CDR2 SNEGSKA (reference sequence). J was trimmed by 3 bases and V by 8 bases; bases with no gene match: 6. V gene TRBV20-1 combines with J gene TRBJ2-1; 11 positions match TRBD2. This clonotype originated in a human donor who was either an allogeneic HSCT recipient or a stem cell or donor lymphocyte infusion donor (not recorded which). It is not recorded whose cells these are; they may come from a transplant donor. The source material was blood, either unsorted or a sorted T cell fraction (not recorded which). For the CDR3, the DNA is TGCAGTTCTCTAGGGACTAGCGGCTACAATGAGCAGTTCTTC. This gives the protein CSSLGTSGYNEQFF.